This T cell receptor (beta chain) stems from a study of cytomegalovirus exposure and HLA in healthy donors. Whole-study results and caveats: Compared with the roughly 700-donor mean, an Asian-associated ancestry cluster reportedly had fewer N-insertions, according to a later analysis. 16,951 TCR beta sequences were associated with HLA alleles at 0.05 false discovery rate in a later analysis. Researchers catalogued over 150 TCR beta chains as cytomegalovirus-associated. The authors later found TCR association rates varying by HLA locus, with DRB1 most and HLA-C fewest.

The CDR3 totals 13 residues. V was pared by 1 base and J by 1 base, with 4 bases between. Germline V CDR1 and CDR2: SGHTA, FQGNSA. PCR primers comprised 60 Vbeta and 13 Jbeta primers. Measured with immunoSEQ multiplex PCR; TCRdb has only the in-frame clones, and not every one. Here the sample spans about 86,000 clones, just under 80% being singletons. To note about this clone: Its antigen is currently unknown.

The source is a male donor in good health and CMV-seropositive. The sequenced sample was PBMCs. The V call is TRBV7-2, the J call TRBJ1-1; D is ambiguous. CDR3 nucleotide sequence: TGTGCCAGCAGCTTAGGACAGAACACTGAAGCTTTCTTT. Encoded protein: CASSLGQNTEAFF.